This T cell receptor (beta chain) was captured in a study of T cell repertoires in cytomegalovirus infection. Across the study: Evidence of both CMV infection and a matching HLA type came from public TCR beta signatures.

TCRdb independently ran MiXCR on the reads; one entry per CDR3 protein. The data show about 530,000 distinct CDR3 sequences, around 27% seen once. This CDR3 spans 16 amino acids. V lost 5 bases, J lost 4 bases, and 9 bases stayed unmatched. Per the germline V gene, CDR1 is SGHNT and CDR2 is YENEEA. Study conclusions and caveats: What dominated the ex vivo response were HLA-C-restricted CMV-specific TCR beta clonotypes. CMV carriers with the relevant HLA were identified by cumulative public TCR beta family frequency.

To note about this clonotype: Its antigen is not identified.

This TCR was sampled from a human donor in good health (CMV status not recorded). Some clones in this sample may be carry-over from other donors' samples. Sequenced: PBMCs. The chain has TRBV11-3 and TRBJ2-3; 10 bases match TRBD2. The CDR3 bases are TGTGCCAGCAGCCAGCCGAGCGGGAGGGCGGCAGATACGCAGTATTTT. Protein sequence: CASSQPSGRAADTQYF.